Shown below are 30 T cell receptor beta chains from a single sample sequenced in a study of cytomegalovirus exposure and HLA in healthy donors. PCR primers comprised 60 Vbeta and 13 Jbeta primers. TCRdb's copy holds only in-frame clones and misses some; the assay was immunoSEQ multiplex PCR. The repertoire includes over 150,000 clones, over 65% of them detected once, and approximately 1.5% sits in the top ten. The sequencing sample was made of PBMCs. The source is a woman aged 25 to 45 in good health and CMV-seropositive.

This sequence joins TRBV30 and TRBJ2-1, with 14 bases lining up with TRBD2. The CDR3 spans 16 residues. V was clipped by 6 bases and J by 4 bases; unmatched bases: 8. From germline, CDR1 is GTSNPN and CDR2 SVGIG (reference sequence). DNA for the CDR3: TGTGCCTGTTCCCCCGGGACTAGCGGGGGTTACAATGAGCAGTTCTTC. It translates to CACSPGTSGGYNEQFF. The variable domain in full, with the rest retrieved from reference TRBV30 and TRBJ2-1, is SQTIHQWPATLVQPVGSPLSLECTVEGTSNPNLYWYRQAAGRGLQLLFYSVGIGQISSEVPQNLSASRPQDRQFILSSKKLLLSDSGFYLCACSPGTSGGYNEQFFGPGTRLTVL.

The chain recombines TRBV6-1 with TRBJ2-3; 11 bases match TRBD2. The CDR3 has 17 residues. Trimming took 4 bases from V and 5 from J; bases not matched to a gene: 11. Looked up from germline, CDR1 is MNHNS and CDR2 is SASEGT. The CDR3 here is CASSAPSGRRLRDTQYF. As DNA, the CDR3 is TGTGCCAGCAGTGCACCTAGCGGGAGGCGATTAAGAGATACGCAGTATTTT.

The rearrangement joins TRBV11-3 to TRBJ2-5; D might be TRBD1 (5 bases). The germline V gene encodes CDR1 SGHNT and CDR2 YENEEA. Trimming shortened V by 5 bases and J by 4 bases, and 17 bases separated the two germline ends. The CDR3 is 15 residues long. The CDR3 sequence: CASSPIAVRGETQYF. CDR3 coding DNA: TGTGCCAGCAGCCCGATTGCAGTAAGGGGAGAGACCCAGTACTTC.

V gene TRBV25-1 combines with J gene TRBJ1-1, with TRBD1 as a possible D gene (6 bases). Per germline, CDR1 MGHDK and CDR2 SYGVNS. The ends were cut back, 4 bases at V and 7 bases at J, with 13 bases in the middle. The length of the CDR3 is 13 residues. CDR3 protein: CASSAGTTVEAFF. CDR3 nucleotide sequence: TGTGCCAGCAGTGCCGGGACAACCGTTGAAGCTTTCTTT.

The CDR3 nucleotides are TGTGCCAGCAGAGCCACAGGGGGCGCAGCTCCCTACGAGCAGTACTTC. It codes for CASRATGGAAPYEQYF. The chain combines TRBV6-6 with TRBJ2-7; 9 bases agree with TRBD1. Germline CDR1 reads MNHNY; CDR2 reads SVGAGI (reference sequence). The CDR3 totals 16 residues. J was trimmed by 2 bases and V by 6 bases; bases with no gene match: 11.

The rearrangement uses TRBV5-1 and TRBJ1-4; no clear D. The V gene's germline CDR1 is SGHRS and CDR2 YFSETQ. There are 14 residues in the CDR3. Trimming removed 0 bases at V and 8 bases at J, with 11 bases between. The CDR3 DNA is TGCGCCAGCAGCTTGGCCCCTGGCGGAGAAAAACTGTTTTTT. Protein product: CASSLAPGGEKLFF.

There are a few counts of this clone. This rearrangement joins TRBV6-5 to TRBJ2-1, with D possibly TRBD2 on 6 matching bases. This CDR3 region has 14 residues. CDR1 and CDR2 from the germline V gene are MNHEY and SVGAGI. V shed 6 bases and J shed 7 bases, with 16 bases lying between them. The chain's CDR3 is CASRGERAKNEQFF. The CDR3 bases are TGTGCCAGCAGAGGGGAGCGGGCCAAGAATGAGCAGTTCTTC.

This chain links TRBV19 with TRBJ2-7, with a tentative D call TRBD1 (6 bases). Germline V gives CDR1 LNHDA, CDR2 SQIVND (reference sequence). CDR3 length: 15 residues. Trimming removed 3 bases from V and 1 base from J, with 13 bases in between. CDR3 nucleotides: TGTGCCAGTAGTATTTCCCAGGACAGTTCCTACGAGCAGTACTTC. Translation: CASSISQDSSYEQYF.

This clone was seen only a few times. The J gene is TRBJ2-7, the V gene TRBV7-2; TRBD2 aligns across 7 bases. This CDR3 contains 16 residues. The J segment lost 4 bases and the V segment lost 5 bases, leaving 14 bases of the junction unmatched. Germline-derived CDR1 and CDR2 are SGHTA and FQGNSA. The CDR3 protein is CASSLRPAGVGYEQYF. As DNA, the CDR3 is TGTGCCAGCAGCCTCCGCCCCGCGGGAGTCGGGTACGAGCAGTACTTC.

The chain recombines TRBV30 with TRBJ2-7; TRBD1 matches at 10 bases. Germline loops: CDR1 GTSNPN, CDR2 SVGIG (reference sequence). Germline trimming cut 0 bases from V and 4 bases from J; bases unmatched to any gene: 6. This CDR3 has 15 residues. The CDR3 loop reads CAWSVIPDRGYEQYF. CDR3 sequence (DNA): TGTGCCTGGAGTGTAATTCCGGACAGGGGGTACGAGCAGTACTTC.

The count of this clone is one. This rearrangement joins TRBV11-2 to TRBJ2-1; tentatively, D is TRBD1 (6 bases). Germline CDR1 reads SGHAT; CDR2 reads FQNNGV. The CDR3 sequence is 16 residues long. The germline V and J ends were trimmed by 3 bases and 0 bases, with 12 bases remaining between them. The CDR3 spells CASSFLDRSSYNEQFF. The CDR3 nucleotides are TGTGCCAGCAGCTTCCTAGACAGGAGCTCCTACAATGAGCAGTTCTTC.

The chain's CDR3 is CASSGDSREAFF. The CDR3 nucleotides are TGTGCCAGCAGCGGTGACTCCCGAGAAGCTTTCTTT. The chain employs TRBV9 and TRBJ1-1; D not certain. Trimming shortened V by 3 bases and J by 8 bases, and 11 bases separated the two germline ends. Germline values: CDR1 SGDLS, CDR2 YYNGEE. The CDR3 length is 12 residues.

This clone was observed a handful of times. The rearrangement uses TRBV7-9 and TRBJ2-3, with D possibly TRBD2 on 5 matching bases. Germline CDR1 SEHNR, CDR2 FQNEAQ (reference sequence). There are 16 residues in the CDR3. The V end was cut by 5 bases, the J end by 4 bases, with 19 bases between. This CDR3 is CASSPTGGSGADTQYF. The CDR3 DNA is TGTGCCAGCAGCCCAACCGGTGGTTCCGGGGCAGATACGCAGTATTTT.

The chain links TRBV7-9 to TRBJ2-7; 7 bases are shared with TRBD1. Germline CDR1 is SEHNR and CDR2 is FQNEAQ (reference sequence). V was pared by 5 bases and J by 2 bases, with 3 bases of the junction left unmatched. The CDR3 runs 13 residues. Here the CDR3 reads CASSGQETYEQYF. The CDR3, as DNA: TGTGCCAGCAGCGGACAGGAAACCTACGAGCAGTACTTC.

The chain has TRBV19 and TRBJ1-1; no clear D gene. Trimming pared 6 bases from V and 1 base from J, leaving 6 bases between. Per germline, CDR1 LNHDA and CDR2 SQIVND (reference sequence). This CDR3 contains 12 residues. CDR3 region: CASSVWNTEAFF. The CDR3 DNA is TGTGCCAGTAGCGTGTGGAACACTGAAGCTTTCTTT.

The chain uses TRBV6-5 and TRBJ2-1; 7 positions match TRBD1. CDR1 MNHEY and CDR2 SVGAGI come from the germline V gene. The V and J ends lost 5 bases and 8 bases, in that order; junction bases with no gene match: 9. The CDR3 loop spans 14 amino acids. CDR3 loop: CASSVTGLGDEQFF. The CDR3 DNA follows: TGTGCCAGCAGTGTGACAGGGCTTGGGGATGAGCAGTTCTTC.

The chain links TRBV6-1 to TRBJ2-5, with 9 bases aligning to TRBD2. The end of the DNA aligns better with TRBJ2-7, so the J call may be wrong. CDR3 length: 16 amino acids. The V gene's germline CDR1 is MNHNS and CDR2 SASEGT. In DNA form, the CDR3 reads TGTGCCAGCAGTGAGCCCTCTGCGGGAGGGTTCTACGAGCAGTACTTC. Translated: CASSEPSAGGFYEQYF.

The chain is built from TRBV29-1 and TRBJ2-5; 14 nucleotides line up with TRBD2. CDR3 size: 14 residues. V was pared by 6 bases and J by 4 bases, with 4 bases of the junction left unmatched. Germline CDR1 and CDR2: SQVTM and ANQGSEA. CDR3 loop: CSVRGTSGRETQYF. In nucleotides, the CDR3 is TGCAGCGTGAGGGGGACTAGCGGGAGAGAGACCCAGTACTTC.

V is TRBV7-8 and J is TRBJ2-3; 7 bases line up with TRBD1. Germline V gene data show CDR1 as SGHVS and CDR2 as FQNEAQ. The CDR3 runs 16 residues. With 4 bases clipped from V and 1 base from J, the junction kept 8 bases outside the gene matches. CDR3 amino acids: CASSSGRQGGTDTQYF. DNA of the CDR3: TGTGCCAGCAGCTCGGGCCGACAGGGAGGCACAGATACGCAGTATTTT.

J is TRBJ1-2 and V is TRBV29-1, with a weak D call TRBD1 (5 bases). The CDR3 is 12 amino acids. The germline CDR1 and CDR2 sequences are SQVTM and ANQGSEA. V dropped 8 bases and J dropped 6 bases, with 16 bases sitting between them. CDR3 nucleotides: TGCAGCACGGGGACCGCGGGACATGGCTACACCTTC. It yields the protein CSTGTAGHGYTF.

CDR3 sequence: CASSQVPGGAVLVNEQFF. CDR3 coding DNA: TGCGCCAGCAGCCAAGTACCAGGGGGCGCAGTGTTGGTCAATGAGCAGTTCTTC. This rearrangement joins TRBV4-1 to TRBJ2-1; TRBD1 matches 8 bases. The CDR3 contains 18 residues. The germline CDR1 and CDR2 sequences are MGHRA and YSYEKL. The J segment lost 6 bases and the V segment lost 1 base, leaving 14 bases of the junction unmatched.

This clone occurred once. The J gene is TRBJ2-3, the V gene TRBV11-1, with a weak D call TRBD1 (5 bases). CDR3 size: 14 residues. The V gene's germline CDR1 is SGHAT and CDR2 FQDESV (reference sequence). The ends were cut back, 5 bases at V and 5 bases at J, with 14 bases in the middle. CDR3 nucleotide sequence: TGTGCCAGCAGCCAAACAGGAGTAGGAGATACGCAGTATTTT. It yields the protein CASSQTGVGDTQYF. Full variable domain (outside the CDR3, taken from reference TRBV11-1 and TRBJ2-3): EAEVAQSPRYKITEKSQAVAFWCDPISGHATLYWYRQILGQGPELLVQFQDESVVDDSQLPKDRFSAERLKGVDSTLKIQPAELGDSAMYLCASSQTGVGDTQYFGPGTRLTVL.

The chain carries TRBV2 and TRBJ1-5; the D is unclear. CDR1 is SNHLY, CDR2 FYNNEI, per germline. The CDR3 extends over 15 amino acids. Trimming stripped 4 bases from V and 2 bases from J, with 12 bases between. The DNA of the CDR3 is TGTGCCAGCAGTGGGAGACTGGGAGGCAATCAGCCCCAGCATTTT. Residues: CASSGRLGGNQPQHF.

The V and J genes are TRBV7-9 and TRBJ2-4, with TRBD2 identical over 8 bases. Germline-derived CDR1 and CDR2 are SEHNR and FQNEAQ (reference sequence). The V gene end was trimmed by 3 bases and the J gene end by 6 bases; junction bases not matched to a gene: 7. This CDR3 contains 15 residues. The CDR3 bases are TGTGCCAGCAGCTTCCAGAGCGGGAGTGGAAACATTCAGTACTTC. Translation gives CASSFQSGSGNIQYF.

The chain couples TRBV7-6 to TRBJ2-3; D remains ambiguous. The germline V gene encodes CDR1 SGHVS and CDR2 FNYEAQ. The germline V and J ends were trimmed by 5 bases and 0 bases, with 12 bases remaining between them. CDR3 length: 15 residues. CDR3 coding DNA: TGTGCCAGCAGCACGTCCACGCGGAGCACAGATACGCAGTATTTT. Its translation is CASSTSTRSTDTQYF. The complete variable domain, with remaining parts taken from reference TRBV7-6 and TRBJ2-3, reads GAGVSQSPRYKVTKRGQDVALRCDPISGHVSLYWYRQALGQGPEFLTYFNYEAQQDKSGLPNDRFSAERPEGSISTLTIQRTEQRDSAMYRCASSTSTRSTDTQYFGPGTRLTVL.

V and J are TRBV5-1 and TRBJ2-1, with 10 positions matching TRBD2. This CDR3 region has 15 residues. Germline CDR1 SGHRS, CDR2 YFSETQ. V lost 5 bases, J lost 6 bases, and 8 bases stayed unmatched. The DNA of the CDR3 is TGCGCCAGCAGGGACACCAGCGGGAGGGCCAATGAGCAGTTCTTC. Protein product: CASRDTSGRANEQFF. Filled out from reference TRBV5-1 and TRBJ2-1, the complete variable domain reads KAGVTQTPRYLIKTRGQQVTLSCSPISGHRSVSWYQQTPGQGLQFLFEYFSETQRNKGNFPGRFSGRQFSNSRSEMNVSTLELGDSALYLCASRDTSGRANEQFFGPGTRLTVL.

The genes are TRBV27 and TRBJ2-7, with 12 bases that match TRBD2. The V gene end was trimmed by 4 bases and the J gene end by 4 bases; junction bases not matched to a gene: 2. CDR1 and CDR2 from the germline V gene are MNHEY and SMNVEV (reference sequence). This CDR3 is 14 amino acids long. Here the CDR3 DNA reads TGTGCCAGCAGTTCAGGGACTAGCGGGTACGAGCAGTACTTC. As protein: CASSSGTSGYEQYF.

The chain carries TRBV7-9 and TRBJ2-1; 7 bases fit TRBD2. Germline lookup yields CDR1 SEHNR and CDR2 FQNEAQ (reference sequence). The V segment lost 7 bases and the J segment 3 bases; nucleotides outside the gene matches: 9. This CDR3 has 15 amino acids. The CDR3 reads CASIDSRTSYNEQFF. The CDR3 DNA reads TGTGCCAGCATCGATTCGAGGACTAGCTACAATGAGCAGTTCTTC. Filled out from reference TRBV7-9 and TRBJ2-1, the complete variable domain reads DTGVSQNPRHKITKRGQNVTFRCDPISEHNRLYWYRQTLGQGPEFLTYFQNEAQLEKSRLLSDRFSAERPKGSFSTLEIQRTEQGDSAMYLCASIDSRTSYNEQFFGPGTRLTVL.

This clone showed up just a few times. DNA of the CDR3: TGTGCCAGCAGTCCTGGACAGTTTAGCAATCAGCCCCAGCATTTT. It codes for CASSPGQFSNQPQHF. This chain connects TRBV27 to TRBJ1-5; a possible D gene is TRBD1 (6 bases). This CDR3 has 15 residues. CDR1 MNHEY and CDR2 SMNVEV come from the germline V gene (reference sequence). Trimming cost V 5 bases and J 0 bases, with 11 bases left between them.

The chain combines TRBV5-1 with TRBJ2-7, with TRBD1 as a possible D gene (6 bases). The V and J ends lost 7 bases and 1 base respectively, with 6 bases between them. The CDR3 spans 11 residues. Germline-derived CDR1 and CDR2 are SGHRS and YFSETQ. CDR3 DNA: TGCGCCAGCGGACAGTCCTACGAGCAGTACTTC. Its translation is CASGQSYEQYF.